This T cell receptor (beta chain) came from a study of regulatory T cells in long-lasting Graves disease (dated by TCRdb to the early 2020s). Regarding the complete study: Patients with newly diagnosed Graves' disease had been on antithyroid drugs for under 3 months. Peripheral blood TCR sequencing and RNA sequencing compared persistent Graves' disease patients with newly diagnosed Graves' disease patients. The study was registered as a clinical trial and conducted in China. A total of around 35 samples underwent TCR sequencing, from roughly 13 patients with persistent Graves' disease and 20 or so patients with newly diagnosed Graves' disease. General findings and caveats noted by the study authors: Only the TCR beta chain was sequenced and analyzed. Compared with newly diagnosed patients, persistent Graves' disease patients had lower TCR Shannon entropy and fewer highly expanded clones, which suggests clonal expansion. Preferential use of TRBV28, TRBJ1-2 and TRBJ2-5 was observed in persistent disease, whereas TRBV20-1 and TRBJ2-1 were favored in newly diagnosed disease. The small sample size was acknowledged by the authors as a limitation that may reduce accuracy. The study examined only peripheral blood because the primary lesion, thyroid tissue, could not be accessed. A larger number of public clonotypes was shared among persistent patients (around 3,000) than among newly diagnosed patients (more than 850).

Reading the label with the study, this specimen's time point is: newly diagnosed GD, antithyroid drugs for less than 3 months. For both TCR sequencing and RNA sequencing, RNA was extracted from PBMCs in TRIzol. Graves' disease was diagnosed according to American Thyroid Association guidelines. Patients were recruited from an endocrinology department in Xi'an, China. Each patient gave 7.5 to 10 milliliters of peripheral blood, collected in an EDTA anticoagulant tube. Ficoll Paque Plus density gradient separation was used to isolate PBMCs, and no additional T cell sorting was done. An Agilent 2100 Bioanalyzer and agarose gel were used to assess RNA quality, and a NanoDrop 2000 was used to measure RNA concentration. The CDR3 runs 15 residues from the cysteine to the phenylalanine. The read is trimmed to its CDR3 DNA, 45 bases read in frame from base 1. The germline V gene (reference sequence) sets CDR1 to MNHEY and CDR2 to SMNVEV. The V and J ends are trimmed by 5 bases and 2 bases, leaving 16 bases between them.

Libraries were constructed by multiplex PCR. The listed sequencing device is Illumina HiSeq 4000. CDR3 regions were amplified by Arm-PCR with iRepertoire HTBI primers to construct TCR beta libraries. Before sequencing, the PCR products underwent gel purification. On the authors' methods: A total of fewer than 80 TRBV and about 13 TRBJ segments were identified across samples and were used for gene usage analysis of CDR3 amino acid clonotypes. COPE and FqMerger were used to merge filtered high-quality paired reads into contigs. BLAST was used to align contigs to the IMGT TRBV, TRBD and TRBJ reference genes, and CDR3 was defined following IMGT. Any clonotype with a frequency above 0.1% was classified as a highly expanded clone. Shannon entropy was used to measure repertoire diversity, and the Gini coefficient was used to measure V-J evenness. A clonotype found in more than one individual was treated as public. TCRdb redid the processing of the public reads, applying fastp at Q25 and MiXCR, and retained in-frame beta chains. CDR3 protein duplicates are merged, each entry listing the most common genes and DNA. The V and J calls, along with clone size, are taken from TCRdb and not from the paper's own processing. This sample holds about 210,000 distinct CDR3 sequences; less than 20% were observed only once. The top ten clonotypes cover over 9.5% of the sample.

At least ten counts were recorded for this clonotype. Its antigen is still unknown. No base qualities exist here, and no much larger clone lies one base off it. This sample also appeared in a second study, on T cells in Graves' hyperthyroidism and ophthalmopathy. As that second study puts it: Graves' hyperthyroidism was defined as stable when no progression to ophthalmopathy occurred over 18 months of follow-up. The hyperthyroidism patients were between 18 and 65 years old and newly diagnosed, with a disease duration of less than 2 months. Exclusion was applied to patients with uncontrolled infections, other autoimmune diseases, pregnancy or lactation. Clinical symptoms, serum thyroxine and TRAb, thyroid ultrasound, and orbital computed tomography formed the basis for the diagnoses. The TCR CDR3 was subjected to a first round of RT-PCR using the HTBI primer set and the Qiagen OneStep RT-PCR kit. Blood samples also contained most of the expanded thyroid clonotypes (frequency above 0.001), which suggests that blood repertoires may reflect thyroid immune responses. In cross-validation, a model built on a 13 V-J signature told ophthalmopathy apart from stable hyperthyroidism with approximately 90% sensitivity and approximately 84% specificity, and in testing the same model reached 80%/75%. In validation, progression to ophthalmopathy was predicted by the model with nearly 71% sensitivity and 72% to 85% specificity, a median of about 6.4 months before onset. TCR V-J signatures able to tell the groups apart were searched for in a discovery cohort of 95 to 100 patients, of whom roughly 42 had Graves' ophthalmopathy and about 60 had stable Graves' hyperthyroidism. Prospective prediction of ophthalmopathy was tested in an independent validation cohort consisting of under 20 hyperthyroidism patients and more than 15 patients who later progressed to ophthalmopathy. The 95 to 100 discovery patients were randomly divided into training and test sets at a 7:3 ratio. In addition, the study compared T-cell repertoires in thyroid tissue and in blood from six Graves' hyperthyroidism patients. After sampling, hyperthyroidism patients received methimazole starting at 30 mg daily, and ophthalmopathy patients received high-dose intravenous methylprednisolone. Libraries were constructed in a second round of multiplex PCR, after which size selection and purification were performed. Libraries were sequenced paired-end with 100 bp reads on an Illumina HiSeq2000. SOAPnuke was used to process the raw data, with reads discarded if the reads contained adapters or uncalled bases, had a mean Phred below 15, or lacked an exact constant-primer or identifier match. High-quality paired reads were merged with COPE v1.2.5, and unique nucleotide sequences were defined as clonotypes. Clonotypes were aligned to IMGT TRBV, TRBD and TRBJ reference segments using MiTCR v1.1. The analysis included only V-J combinations with a frequency above 0.0001, which together covered around 99% of the repertoires. A TCS score was defined as the ratio between F50 (clonal expansion) and ExV (chaos), using BLOSUM62-based TCRdist between CDR3 peptides within each V-J. Welch's t-statistics and random forest reduced around 550 V-J features to 10 to 15, which were used in a naive Bayes classifier (R e1071). Sample size was not statistically predetermined, and investigators were not blinded to group allocation. The paper reports TCR Vbeta CDR3 sequencing of about 140 peripheral blood samples: approximately 43 ophthalmopathy, about 75 hyperthyroidism and 17 progressor patients.

The V and J genes are TRBV27 and TRBJ2-7; D gene: possibly TRBD1, on 6 matching bases. The clonotype originates from a woman aged 25 to 39 with Graves disease. Donor details come from another sample of the same person, matched by shared clones. Here the sequenced sample was peripheral blood mononuclear cells (PBMCs), taken at new diagnosis, from a patient treated with antithyroid drugs. The DNA sequence follows: TGTGCCAGCAGTCGGGGACATCTGGATCCCTACGAGCAGTACTTC. Its translation reads: CASSRGHLDPYEQYF.